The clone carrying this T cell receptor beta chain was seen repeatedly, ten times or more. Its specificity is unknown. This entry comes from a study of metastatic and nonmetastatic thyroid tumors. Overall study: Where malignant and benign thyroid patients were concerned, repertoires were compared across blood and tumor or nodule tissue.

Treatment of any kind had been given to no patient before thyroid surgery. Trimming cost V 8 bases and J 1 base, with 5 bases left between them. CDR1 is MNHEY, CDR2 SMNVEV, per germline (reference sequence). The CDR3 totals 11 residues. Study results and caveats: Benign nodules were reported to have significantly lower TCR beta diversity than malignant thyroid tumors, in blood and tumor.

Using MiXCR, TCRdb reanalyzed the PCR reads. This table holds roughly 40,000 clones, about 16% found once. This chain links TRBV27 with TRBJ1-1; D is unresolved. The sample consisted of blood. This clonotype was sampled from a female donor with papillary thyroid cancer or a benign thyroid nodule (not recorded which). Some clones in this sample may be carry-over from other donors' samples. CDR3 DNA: TGTGCCAGCCAATGGAACACTGAAGCTTTCTTT. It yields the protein CASQWNTEAFF.